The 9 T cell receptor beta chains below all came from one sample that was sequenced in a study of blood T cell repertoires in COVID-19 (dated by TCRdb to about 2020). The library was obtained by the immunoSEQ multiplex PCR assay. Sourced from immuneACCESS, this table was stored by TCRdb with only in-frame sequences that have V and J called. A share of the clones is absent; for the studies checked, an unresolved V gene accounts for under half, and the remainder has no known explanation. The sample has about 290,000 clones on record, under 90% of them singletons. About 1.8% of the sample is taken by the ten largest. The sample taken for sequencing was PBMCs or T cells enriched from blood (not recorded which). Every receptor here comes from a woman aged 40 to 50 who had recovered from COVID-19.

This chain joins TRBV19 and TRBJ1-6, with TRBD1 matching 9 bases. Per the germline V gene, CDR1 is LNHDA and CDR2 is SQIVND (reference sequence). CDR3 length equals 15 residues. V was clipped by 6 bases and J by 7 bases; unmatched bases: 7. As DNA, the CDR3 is TGTGCCAGTAGCATTGGGACAGGGTCAAATTCACCCCTCCACTTT. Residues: CASSIGTGSNSPLHF.

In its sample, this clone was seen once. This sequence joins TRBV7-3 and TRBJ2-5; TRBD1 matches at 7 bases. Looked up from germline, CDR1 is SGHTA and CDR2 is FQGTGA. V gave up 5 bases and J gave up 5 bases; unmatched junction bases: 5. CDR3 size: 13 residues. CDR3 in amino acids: CASSRTGVETQYF. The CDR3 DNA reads TGTGCCAGCAGCCGGACAGGAGTGGAGACCCAGTACTTC.

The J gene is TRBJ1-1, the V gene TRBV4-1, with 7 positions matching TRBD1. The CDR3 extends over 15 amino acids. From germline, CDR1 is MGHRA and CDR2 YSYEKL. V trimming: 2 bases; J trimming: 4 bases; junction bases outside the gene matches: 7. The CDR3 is CASSQTDREATEAFF. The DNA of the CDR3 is TGCGCCAGCAGCCAAACCGACAGGGAGGCCACTGAAGCTTTCTTT.

Here the CDR3 DNA reads TGCGCCAGCAGCGGAATACAGGGGGCTAATTCACCCCTCCACTTT. Translation gives CASSGIQGANSPLHF. V is TRBV5-1 and J is TRBJ1-6, with 9 bases that match TRBD1. The CDR3 extends over 15 amino acids. Germline trimming cut 4 bases from V and 6 bases from J; bases unmatched to any gene: 5. Germline values: CDR1 SGHRS, CDR2 YFSETQ.

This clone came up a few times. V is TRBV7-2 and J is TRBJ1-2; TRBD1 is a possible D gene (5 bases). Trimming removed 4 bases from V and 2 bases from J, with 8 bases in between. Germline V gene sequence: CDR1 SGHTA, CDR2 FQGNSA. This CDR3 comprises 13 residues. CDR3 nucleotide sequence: TGTGCCAGCAGCTCTTACAGGAACTATGGCTACACCTTC. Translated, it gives CASSSYRNYGYTF.

CDR3: CASSVVAGGPNEQFF. DNA of the CDR3: TGTGCCAGCAGCGTAGTAGCGGGAGGGCCCAATGAGCAGTTCTTC. The rearrangement joins TRBV9 to TRBJ2-1; 11 bases align to TRBD2. Trimming at V came to 0 bases and at J to 6 bases, leaving 2 bases not matched to a gene. Germline assignment: CDR1 SGDLS and CDR2 YYNGEE. This CDR3 has 15 residues.

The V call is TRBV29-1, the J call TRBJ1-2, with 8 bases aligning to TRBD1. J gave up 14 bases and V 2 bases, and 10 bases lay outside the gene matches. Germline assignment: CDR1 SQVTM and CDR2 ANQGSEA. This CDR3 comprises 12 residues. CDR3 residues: CSVERGQGAGTF. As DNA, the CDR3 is TGCAGCGTTGAAAGGGGTCAGGGGGCAGGGACCTTC.

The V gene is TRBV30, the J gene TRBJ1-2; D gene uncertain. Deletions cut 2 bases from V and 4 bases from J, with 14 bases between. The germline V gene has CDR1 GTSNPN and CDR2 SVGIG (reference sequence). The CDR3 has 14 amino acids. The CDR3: CAWSTVGLTYGYTF. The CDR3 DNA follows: TGTGCCTGGAGTACAGTCGGTCTTACCTATGGCTACACCTTC. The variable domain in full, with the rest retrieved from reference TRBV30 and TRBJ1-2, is SQTIHQWPATLVQPVGSPLSLECTVEGTSNPNLYWYRQAAGRGLQLLFYSVGIGQISSEVPQNLSASRPQDRQFILSSKKLLLSDSGFYLCAWSTVGLTYGYTFGSGTRLTVV.

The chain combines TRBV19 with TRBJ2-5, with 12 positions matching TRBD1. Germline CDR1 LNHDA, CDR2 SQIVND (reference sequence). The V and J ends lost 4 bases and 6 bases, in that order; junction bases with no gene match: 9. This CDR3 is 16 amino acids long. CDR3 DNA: TGTGCCAGTAGTAGGCCCGGGACAGGGGGCGAGAAGACCCAGTACTTC. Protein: CASSRPGTGGEKTQYF. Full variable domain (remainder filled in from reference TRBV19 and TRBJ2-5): DGGITQSPKYLFRKEGQNVTLSCEQNLNHDAMYWYRQDPGQGLRLIYYSQIVNDFQKGDIAEGYSVSREKKESFPLTVTSAQKNPTAFYLCASSRPGTGGEKTQYFGPGTRLLVL.